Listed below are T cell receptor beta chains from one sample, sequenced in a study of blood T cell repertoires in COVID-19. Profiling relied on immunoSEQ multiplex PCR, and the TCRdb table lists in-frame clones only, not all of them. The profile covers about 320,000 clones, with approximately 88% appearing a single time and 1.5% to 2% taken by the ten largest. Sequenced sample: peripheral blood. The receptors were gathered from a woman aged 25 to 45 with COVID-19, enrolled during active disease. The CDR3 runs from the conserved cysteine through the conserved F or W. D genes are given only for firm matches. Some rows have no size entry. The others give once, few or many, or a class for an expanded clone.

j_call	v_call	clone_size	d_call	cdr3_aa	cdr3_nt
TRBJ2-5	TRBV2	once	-	CAGQRQETQYF	TGTGCCGGACAGAGACAAGAGACCCAGTACTTC
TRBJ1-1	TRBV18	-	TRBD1	CASSPRQGATEAFF	TGTGCCAGCTCACCACGGCAGGGGGCTACTGAAGCTTTCTTT
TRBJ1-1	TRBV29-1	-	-	CSVTTGYVAFF	TGCAGCGTTACTACAGGTTATGTGGCTTTCTTT
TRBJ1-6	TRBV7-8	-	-	CASSSDRRNSPLHF	TGTGCCAGCAGCTCCGACAGGCGCAATTCACCCCTCCACTTT
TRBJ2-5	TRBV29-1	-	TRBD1	CSGNPTGLETQYF	TGCAGCGGGAACCCGACAGGGTTAGAGACCCAGTACTTC
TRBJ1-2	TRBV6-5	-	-	CASTWTTGYGYTF	TGTGCCAGCACCTGGACAACGGGCTATGGCTACACCTTC
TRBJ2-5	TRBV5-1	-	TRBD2	CASKKRTSIQETQYF	TGCGCCAGCAAAAAGCGGACTAGCATCCAAGAGACCCAGTACTTC
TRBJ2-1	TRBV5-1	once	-	CASSRGGPNRDNEQFF	TGCGCCAGCAGCCGAGGCGGCCCGAACCGGGACAATGAGCAGTTCTTC
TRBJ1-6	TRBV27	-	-	CASSLTGRGNSPLHF	TGTGCCAGCAGTTTAACGGGCAGGGGTAATTCACCCCTCCACTTT
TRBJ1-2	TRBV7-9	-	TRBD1	CASSLGRTGGGYTF	TGTGCCAGCAGCTTGGGAAGGACAGGAGGTGGCTACACCTTC
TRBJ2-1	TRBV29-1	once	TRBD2	CSVELNSGGRFGNEQFF	TGCAGCGTTGAATTGAATAGCGGGGGAAGATTTGGTAATGAGCAGTTCTTC
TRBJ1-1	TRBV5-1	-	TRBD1	CASTPGQTNTEAFF	TGCGCCAGCACCCCGGGACAGACGAACACTGAAGCTTTCTTT
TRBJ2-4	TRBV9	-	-	CASSVGGALNIQYF	TGTGCCAGCAGCGTTGGAGGGGCGTTAAACATTCAGTACTTC
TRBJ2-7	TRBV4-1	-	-	CASSQDLADYEQYF	TGCGCCAGCAGCCAAGATCTGGCAGACTACGAGCAGTACTTC
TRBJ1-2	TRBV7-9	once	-	CASSLGQGRGGYTF	TGTGCCAGCAGCTTGGGGCAGGGGAGAGGCGGCTACACCTTC
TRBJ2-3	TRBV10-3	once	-	CAIHQDSSSTDTQYF	TGTGCCATCCATCAGGACTCGTCTAGCACAGATACGCAGTATTTT
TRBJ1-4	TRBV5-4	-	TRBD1	CASSLGQGVTNEKLFF	TGTGCCAGCAGCTTGGGGCAGGGGGTAACTAATGAAAAACTGTTTTTT
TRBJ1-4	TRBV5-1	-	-	CASSSPGSFNEKLFF	TGCGCCAGCAGCTCCCCCGGGAGTTTTAATGAAAAACTGTTTTTT
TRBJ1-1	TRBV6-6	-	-	CASTPSPTEAFF	TGTGCCAGCACCCCCTCCCCCACTGAAGCTTTCTTT
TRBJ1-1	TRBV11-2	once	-	CASSHGSPNTEAFF	TGTGCCAGCAGCCACGGGAGCCCGAACACTGAAGCTTTCTTT
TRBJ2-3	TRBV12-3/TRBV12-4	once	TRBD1	CASRGQGPDTQYF	TGTGCCAGCAGGGGACAGGGACCAGATACGCAGTATTTT
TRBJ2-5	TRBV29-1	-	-	CSVVGSFQETQYF	TGCAGCGTTGTCGGGAGCTTCCAAGAGACCCAGTACTTC
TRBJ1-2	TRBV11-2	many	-	CASSSPFRGSYTF	TGTGCCAGCAGCTCACCCTTCCGGGGAAGCTACACCTTC
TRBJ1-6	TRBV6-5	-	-	CASRREAVGNSPLHF	TGTGCCAGCAGGAGGGAGGCAGTGGGTAATTCACCCCTCCACTTT
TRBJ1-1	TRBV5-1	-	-	CASSRAEGNTEAFF	TGCGCCAGCAGCCGGGCGGAGGGAAACACTGAAGCTTTCTTT